A single T cell receptor (beta chain) is shown here with its context. The method was immunoSEQ multiplex PCR; TCRdb's version includes in-frame clones alone and lacks a portion of them. The sample lists around 1 million clones, 60% to 85% occurring once. The source of the sample is a study of shared clonotypes between healthy human individuals. Study donors comprised healthy, HIV-negative adults devoid of recent acute infection or vaccination. Germline CDR1 reads MNHEY; CDR2 reads SMNVEV (reference sequence). The CDR3 sequence is 15 residues long. Trimming removed 4 bases at V and 8 bases at J, with 18 bases between.

The chain combines TRBV27 with TRBJ2-4, with D perhaps matching TRBD1 or TRBD2 (6 bases each). The receptor comes from a man aged 18 to 30 in good health. Sequenced material: memory CD4+ T cells sorted from blood. The subset was: CD45RA-negative fraction. The CDR3, as DNA: TGTGCCAGCAGTTCTATGTGGGCAGGGGAGGACATTCAGTACTTC. It yields the protein CASSSMWAGEDIQYF.